The present TCR delta chain was sequenced within a study of Vδ1+ human thymocytes. Comment on this clone: Its target is not known. A much larger clone differs by one base, so this may be a read error.

Unmatched junction bases numbered 25, after V lost 5 bases and J lost 0 bases. Germline lookup yields CDR1 TSWWSYY and CDR2 QGS. The CDR3 contains 22 residues. Alphabeta T cells were depleted, then CD3+ Vdelta1+ Vdelta2- thymocytes were FACS-sorted. General study points: Thymic TRG and TRD repertoires appeared highly polyclonal.

Extracted RNA was reverse transcribed into cDNA. CDR3 amplicons came from multiplex PCR with pooled V-gene forward and constant-region reverse primers. TCRdb re-identified clones in the multiplex PCR reads via CATT. The sample includes 23,000 or so delta-chain clones, over 25% of them seen just once. The V call is TRDV1, the J call TRDJ1, with 9 bases that match TRDD3. The sample taken for sequencing was Vdelta1+ gamma-delta thymocytes from the thymus. Subset defined: FACS-sorted CD3+ TCRalphabeta- TCRVdelta1+ TCRVdelta2- thymocytes. This clonotype originated in a boy under three years old who had congenital heart surgery. The CDR3 reads CALGHHISTGGPRLTDTDKLIF. Written as DNA, the CDR3 is TGTGCTCTTGGGCACCACATATCTACTGGGGGACCGCGATTGACAGACACCGATAAACTCATCTTT.